This T cell receptor beta chain was recovered during a study of cytotoxic CD8 clonotypes in ibrutinib-treated CLL. Study in general: Median treatment time before response sampling was 12 months, range 6 to 36. Study-level points and caveats: The public clonotypes identified were infrequent and showed contraction or stability on treatment. Baseline clonality exceeded age-matched healthy donors and tracked circulating CD8+ T-cell counts.

Germline V lookup: CDR1 MNHNS, CDR2 SASEGT. This CDR3 comprises 15 residues. The V end lost 7 bases, the J end lost 4 bases, and 17 bases lay between the germline ends. Method: immunoSEQ multiplex PCR; TCRdb's copy keeps in-frame clones and lacks some. The sample lists about 300,000 clones; 76% were seen once. Comments on this clone: As yet, its antigen is unknown.

This sample comprised PBMCs, obtained at disease progression, from a patient treated with ibrutinib. This TCR derives from a human donor with chronic lymphocytic leukemia. This rearrangement joins TRBV6-1 to TRBJ1-5; D not resolved. In DNA form, the CDR3 reads TGTGCCAGCAAAGAGGGTCCTGTGGTGAATCAGCCCCAGCATTTT. Its translation: CASKEGPVVNQPQHF.